This is a list of T cell receptor beta chains from one sample in a study of blood T cells in healthy people across ages. TCRdb re-called the 5' RACE reads through MiXCR, storing one row per CDR3 protein. Of 800,000 or so distinct CDR3 sequences in the sample, roughly 46% are singletons; the top ten hold over 15%. The material sequenced was blood. These TCRs come from a man of 80 years or more in good health. The CDR3 runs from the conserved cysteine through the conserved F or W. D genes are given only for firm matches. Clone size is not always given. Where it is, it says once, few, many or a class for expanded clones.

clone size,D gene,V gene,J gene,CDR3 length,CDR3 DNA,CDR3 protein
-,-,TRBV5-1,TRBJ2-7,16,TGCGCCAGCAGCTTGGGGGCCGCGTTCGCGTCCTACGAGCAGTACTTC,CASSLGAAFASYEQYF
-,-,TRBV12-3/TRBV12-4,TRBJ2-7,14,TGTGCCAGCAGTTCCGTGCCGGTTACCTACGAGCAGTACTTC,CASSSVPVTYEQYF
-,TRBD1,TRBV6-1,TRBJ2-1,17,TGTGCCAGCAGCCCGGTGGGTCAGACAGGGGCTGGCGATGAGCAGTTCTTC,CASSPVGQTGAGDEQFF
-,-,TRBV6-2/TRBV6-3,TRBJ2-6,15,TGTGCCAGCGGGGACGGACGCTCTGGGGCCAACGTCCTGACTTTC,CASGDGRSGANVLTF
-,TRBD1,TRBV5-1,TRBJ2-6,16,TGCGCCAGCAGCTCTACAGGGGCTCCTGGGGCCAACGTCCTGACTTTC,CASSSTGAPGANVLTF
-,-,TRBV27,TRBJ2-1,11,TGTGCCAGCAGCGACACGTATGAGCAGTTCTTC,CASSDTYEQFF
-,-,TRBV12-3/TRBV12-4,TRBJ2-3,16,TGTGCCAGCGGGACATCGGCTAGGCACATCCCAGATGTGCAGTATTTT,CASGTSARHIPDVQYF
-,TRBD1,TRBV6-6,TRBJ2-7,14,TGTGCCAGCAGTTATCGGACAGGGGCCCACGAGCAGTACTTC,CASSYRTGAHEQYF
-,-,TRBV5-1,TRBJ2-1,14,TGCGCCAGCAGCTTGGGAGACCGCTACAATGAGCAGTTCTTC,CASSLGDRYNEQFF
-,-,TRBV2,TRBJ1-1,14,TGTGCCAGCAGTTCCAGGAGCTTGGACACTGAAGCTTTCTTT,CASSSRSLDTEAFF
-,-,TRBV20-1,TRBJ2-5,12,TGCGGTGCCCCGGGACTTTTTAAGACTCAGTACTTC,CGAPGLFKTQYF
few,-,TRBV3-1,TRBJ2-5,14,TGTGCCAGCAGCCAAGTTTCAACACAAGAGACCCAGTACTTC,CASSQVSTQETQYF
-,-,TRBV7-2,TRBJ1-4,14,TGTGCCAGCAGCCCGACCAGGGCCGTTGAAAAACTGTTTTTT,CASSPTRAVEKLFF
-,-,TRBV5-1,TRBJ2-5,13,TGCGCCAGCAGCGACGCGGGATCCAATGAGCAGTACTTC,CASSDAGSNEQYF
few,-,TRBV7-9,TRBJ1-5,14,TGTGCCAGCAGCATGGACGGTAGCAATCAGCCCCAGCATTTT,CASSMDGSNQPQHF
-,-,TRBV5-1,TRBJ2-7,15,TGCGCCAGCAGCTTCAGCCGAGCGGCCACCTACGAGCAGTACTTC,CASSFSRAATYEQYF
-,-,TRBV14,TRBJ2-1,13,TGTGCCAGCAGCCGCAGTCCCCAAGAGACCCAGTTCTTC,CASSRSPQETQFF
-,TRBD1,TRBV6-2/TRBV6-3,TRBJ1-5,14,TGTGCCAGCAGTTACGACAGGGGGCATCAGCCCCAGCATTTT,CASSYDRGHQPQHF
few,-,TRBV5-1,TRBJ2-5,14,TGCGCCAGCAGCTCGGAGATACCAGAGGAGACCCAGTACTTC,CASSSEIPEETQYF
-,TRBD2,TRBV29-1,TRBJ2-1,14,TGCAGCGTTGAACGAGGGAGGGCCTACAATGAGCAGTTCTTC,CSVERGRAYNEQFF
-,TRBD2,TRBV12-3/TRBV12-4,TRBJ2-1,15,TGTGCCAGCAGGCTAAGCGGGAGCTCCTACAATGAGCAGTTCTTC,CASRLSGSSYNEQFF
many,-,TRBV20-1,TRBJ2-4,15,TGCAGTGCTAGGTCGGCGGCGGAGGCCAAAAACATTCAGTACTTC,CSARSAAEAKNIQYF
-,-,TRBV10-3,TRBJ1-4,15,TGTGCCATCAGTGAGTCGAACGTTGGGGACGCAAAACTGTTTTTT,CAISESNVGDAKLFF
-,-,TRBV20-1,TRBJ2-4,13,TGCAGCCCTCAAGGGGTCGCCAAAAACATTCAGTACTTC,CSPQGVAKNIQYF
-,TRBD2,TRBV2,TRBJ2-1,15,TGTGCCAGCAGTCCTCGACTAGCGGTAAACAATGAGCAGTTCTTC,CASSPRLAVNNEQFF
many,-,TRBV11-2,TRBJ2-5,15,TGTGCCAGCAGCTTAGGTGGGGCGGAACAAGAGACCCAGTACTTC,CASSLGGAEQETQYF
-,TRBD1,TRBV28,TRBJ2-1,14,TGTGCCAGCAGTGCACCAACAGGGGAAAATGAGCAGTTCTTC,CASSAPTGENEQFF
few,-,TRBV2,TRBJ2-5,15,TGTGCCAGCAGTCCTCCCAGGGGCGGGAGCCAGACCCAGTACTTC,CASSPPRGGSQTQYF
-,-,TRBV27,TRBJ2-1,14,TGTGCCAGCAGTTTATCGAGAATTCACAATGAGCAGTTCTTC,CASSLSRIHNEQFF
-,-,TRBV18,TRBJ2-2,13,TGTGCCAGCTCACCAACAGAAACCGGGGAGCTGTTTTTT,CASSPTETGELFF
-,TRBD1,TRBV6-5,TRBJ1-5,15,TGTGCCAGCAGAACCGGACAGGGCGAGGATCAGCCCCAGCATTTT,CASRTGQGEDQPQHF
few,TRBD2,TRBV5-1,TRBJ2-1,20,TGCGCCAGCAGCTTCCCTGAGATACCCGGGACTAGCGGGCCAGACAATGAGCAGTTCTTC,CASSFPEIPGTSGPDNEQFF
few,-,TRBV21-1,TRBJ1-2,21,TGTGCCAGCAGAGTGGGAGGGACAGGGACTCCACTGGACATAGCTAACTATGGCTACACCTTC,CASRVGGTGTPLDIANYGYTF
-,TRBD2,TRBV7-3,TRBJ2-1,15,TGTGCCAGCAGCGCCCTAGCGGGAACCTACAATGAGCAGTTCTTC,CASSALAGTYNEQFF
few,-,TRBV12-5,TRBJ2-7,13,TGTGCTAGTGGTGTACAGATTACGAGTGAGCAGTACTTC,CASGVQITSEQYF
many,TRBD2,TRBV11-2,TRBJ2-4,14,TGTGCCAGCAGCTCATCTAGCGGGGGAAACATTCAGTACTTC,CASSSSSGGNIQYF
few,TRBD1,TRBV9,TRBJ2-1,15,TGTGCCAGCAGCCCACGGGACAGGACCTACAATGAGCAGTTCTTC,CASSPRDRTYNEQFF
many,-,TRBV12-3/TRBV12-4,TRBJ2-1,14,TGTGCCAGCAGTTTAGGGGGCCTGAACAATGAGCAGTTCTTC,CASSLGGLNNEQFF
many,TRBD1,TRBV5-1,TRBJ1-2,14,TGCGCCAGCAGCCCTCGGACAGGAGACTATGGCTACACCTTC,CASSPRTGDYGYTF
-,TRBD1,TRBV24-1,TRBJ2-3,16,TGTGCCACCAGTGACAGTCCCGGGACAGGGGCAGATACGCAGTATTTT,CATSDSPGTGADTQYF
-,TRBD2,TRBV20-1,TRBJ2-7,15,TGCAGTGCTACGCGACTAGCGGGAGGTCTCTACGAGCAGTACTTC,CSATRLAGGLYEQYF
-,TRBD2,TRBV6-5,TRBJ2-3,17,TGTGCCAGCAGTTACTCGACGCCCGGGGGGTCACAGAGTACGCAGTATTTT,CASSYSTPGGSQSTQYF
-,TRBD2,TRBV6-6,TRBJ2-1,15,TGTGCCAGCAGTACTCCCTCCGCGGGAGCTGATGAGCAGTTCTTC,CASSTPSAGADEQFF
-,TRBD2,TRBV29-1,TRBJ2-3,15,TGCAGCGTTGGCTTACTAGCGGGAGGAGGAGATACGCAGTATTTT,CSVGLLAGGGDTQYF
few,-,TRBV5-5,TRBJ2-7,15,TGTGCCAGCAGTATCCAACCGGGGGCCTACAATGAGCAGTACTTC,CASSIQPGAYNEQYF
few,TRBD2,TRBV7-9,TRBJ2-7,13,TGTGCCAGCTTACGGGACTACACATACGAGCAGTACTTC,CASLRDYTYEQYF
-,-,TRBV28,TRBJ2-7,14,TGTGCCAGCAGTAACTCGGCGGGGAGGAACGAGCAGTACTTC,CASSNSAGRNEQYF
few,-,TRBV20-1,TRBJ2-3,15,TGCAGTGCTGCCTCCCTGGGTGGTGGCACAGATACGCAGTATTTT,CSAASLGGGTDTQYF
-,-,TRBV10-3,TRBJ2-5,11,TGTGCCAACGGGGGTTCTAATGAGCAGTACTTC,CANGGSNEQYF
-,-,TRBV4-1,TRBJ2-7,15,TGCGCCAGCAGCCAAGATGGAATGAGGCGGAGCGAGCAGTACTTC,CASSQDGMRRSEQYF
few,TRBD2,TRBV11-2,TRBJ2-7,22,TGTGCCAGCAGCTTAGAGAGGGTGTTTGGGGGCAGGACTAGCGGCGACTACAATGAGCAGTACTTC,CASSLERVFGGRTSGDYNEQYF
-,-,TRBV6-2/TRBV6-3,TRBJ2-1,11,TGTGCCAGCAGTTACGTGGACGGCCAGTTCTTC,CASSYVDGQFF
-,-,TRBV20-1,TRBJ2-7,13,TGCAGTGCTAGAAGGGCAGGGTCCTACGAGCAGTACTTC,CSARRAGSYEQYF
few,-,TRBV10-3,TRBJ2-7,13,TGTGCCATCAGTGAGGGGAGCTCCTACGAGCAGTACTTC,CAISEGSSYEQYF